The TCR beta chain described here comes from a study of cytomegalovirus exposure and HLA in healthy donors. This clone occurred a few times. In the PCR, 60 Vbeta and 13 Jbeta primers were used. This table comes from immunoSEQ multiplex PCR, and its TCRdb copy is limited to in-frame clones, with some not included. The sample consists of roughly 65,000 clones, about 82% of them appearing once. The clonotype comes from a woman between 25 and 40 years old in good health and CMV-seronegative. The sequenced material came from PBMCs.

The CDR3 is CAISDPGQGGQPQHF. Here the CDR3 DNA reads TGTGCCATCAGTGACCCAGGACAGGGGGGTCAGCCCCAGCATTTT. The rearrangement joins TRBV10-3 to TRBJ1-5, with 10 positions matching TRBD1. Germline CDR1 ENHRY, CDR2 SYGVKD. The CDR3 covers 15 residues. The junction had 5 bases not matched to a gene; V was cut back by 3 bases and J by 6 bases.